The 19 T cell receptor beta chains presented below share a single source sample, sequenced in a study of T cell changes during pregnancy in multiple sclerosis. Generated by immunoSEQ multiplex PCR, the TCRdb table keeps only in-frame clones and is missing some. The sample shows around 50,000 clones, around 90% of them seen only once. Sequencing used CD4+ T cells from peripheral blood mononuclear cells, obtained after pregnancy. Every receptor here comes from a female donor in good health, enrolled as a control in a pregnancy study.

The CDR3 protein is CASSVGRYGETQYF. As DNA, the CDR3 is TGTGCCAGCAGCGTAGGAAGATACGGGGAGACCCAGTACTTC. The rearrangement links TRBV9 to TRBJ2-5; D unclear. The CDR3 contains 14 residues. Trimming pared 0 bases from V and 5 bases from J, leaving 11 bases between. Germline V gene lookup returns CDR1 SGDLS and CDR2 YYNGEE.

V usage is TRBV6-1 and J usage is TRBJ2-7; D is unclear. V was trimmed by 6 bases and J by 0 bases, leaving 9 bases between them. The CDR3 contains 13 residues. Germline V gene sequence: CDR1 MNHNS, CDR2 SASEGT. CDR3 sequence (DNA): TGTGCCAGCAGACAGAGAAGCTCCTACGAGCAGTACTTC. It codes for CASRQRSSYEQYF.

A single count supports this clone. This chain uses TRBV7-2 with TRBJ2-1; 16 bases line up with TRBD2. Germline V gene lookup returns CDR1 SGHTA and CDR2 FQGNSA. J was trimmed by 7 bases and V by 3 bases; bases with no gene match: 6. This CDR3 comprises 17 residues. For the CDR3, the DNA is TGTGCCAGCAGCTTGGCGGGACTAGCGGGAGGGAGGAATGAGCAGTTCTTC. Translation: CASSLAGLAGGRNEQFF.

The chain carries TRBV6-4 and TRBJ2-3; 8 nucleotides agree with TRBD1. CDR3 size: 14 residues. V was clipped by 2 bases and J by 4 bases; unmatched bases: 2. Germline loops: CDR1 MRHNA, CDR2 SNTAGT. CDR3 sequence reads: CASSDTGGPDTQYF. The CDR3 DNA reads as TGTGCCAGCAGTGACACAGGGGGACCAGATACGCAGTATTTT.

CDR3 bases: TGTGCCAGTACCTCGACAGAACAAGAGACCCAGTACTTC. This encodes CASTSTEQETQYF. V and J are TRBV19 and TRBJ2-5; D is perhaps TRBD1 (5 bases). Germline V gene data show CDR1 as LNHDA and CDR2 as SQIVND (reference sequence). V shed 7 bases and J shed 2 bases, with 11 bases lying between them. The CDR3 runs 13 residues. The full variable domain, completed using reference TRBV19 and TRBJ2-5, is DGGITQSPKYLFRKEGQNVTLSCEQNLNHDAMYWYRQDPGQGLRLIYYSQIVNDFQKGDIAEGYSVSREKKESFPLTVTSAQKNPTAFYLCASTSTEQETQYFGPGTRLLVL.

This sequence joins TRBV6-5 and TRBJ2-7, with 12 positions matching TRBD2. Trimming took 6 bases from V and 12 from J; bases not matched to a gene: 6. The germline gives CDR1 MNHEY, CDR2 SVGAGI. This CDR3 comprises 12 residues. The CDR3 protein is CASRPTSGSLYF. Here the CDR3 DNA reads TGTGCCAGCAGACCGACTAGCGGGAGTCTGTACTTC.

This clone was observed a few times. This chain uses TRBV2 with TRBJ1-3; D is ambiguous. Germline V lookup: CDR1 SNHLY, CDR2 FYNNEI. Trimming cost V 2 bases and J 15 bases, with 11 bases left between them. The CDR3 totals 11 residues. The CDR3 spells CASSELTRSYF. Written as DNA, the CDR3 is TGTGCCAGCAGTGAATTAACTCGTTCATATTTT.

This sequence joins TRBV2 and TRBJ2-1; TRBD1 matches 7 bases. V lost 6 bases to trimming and J lost 0 bases; unmatched junction nucleotides: 5. This CDR3 is built from 15 residues. Germline V CDR1 and CDR2: SNHLY, FYNNEI. The CDR3 nucleotides read TGTGCCAGCAGCCGGACAGGAGACTCCTACAATGAGCAGTTCTTC. Translating it yields CASSRTGDSYNEQFF.

The V call is TRBV14, the J call TRBJ1-2; 9 nucleotides agree with TRBD1. Unmatched junction bases numbered 2, after V lost 5 bases and J lost 4 bases. CDR1 is SGHDN and CDR2 is FVKESK in the germline V gene. This CDR3 has 13 residues. The DNA for the CDR3 is TGTGCCAGCAGCGTGACAGGGGGCTATGGCTACACCTTC. This translates into CASSVTGGYGYTF.

This chain links TRBV29-1 with TRBJ2-7, with D perhaps TRBD1 (6 bases). The CDR3 length is 15 residues. Germline lookup yields CDR1 SQVTM and CDR2 ANQGSEA. V lost 6 bases and J 0 bases, leaving 18 bases between the germline ends. This CDR3 is CSVAYRALSSYEQYF. In DNA, the CDR3 is TGCAGCGTCGCATACAGGGCCTTGTCCTCCTACGAGCAGTACTTC.

The rearrangement joins TRBV11-3 to TRBJ2-5, with TRBD2 matching over 7 bases. Per the germline V gene, CDR1 is SGHNT and CDR2 is YENEEA. The J segment lost 5 bases and the V segment lost 5 bases, leaving 8 bases of the junction unmatched. CDR3 length equals 14 residues. CDR3 in DNA: TGTGCCAGCAGCGCGAGTTGGGGGGGGGAGACCCAGTACTTC. Protein product: CASSASWGGETQYF.

The rearrangement links TRBV18 to TRBJ2-3; no firm D call. The V gene lost 3 bases and the J gene lost 4 bases, with 5 bases spanning the gap. The CDR3 has 12 amino acids. The germline gives CDR1 KGHSH, CDR2 LQKENI. CDR3 in amino acids: CASSPPSDTQYF. Here the CDR3 DNA reads TGTGCCAGCTCACCCCCTTCAGATACGCAGTATTTT.

V is TRBV7-2 and J is TRBJ2-1; D uncertain. Germline CDR1 is SGHTA and CDR2 is FQGNSA. V gave up 4 bases and J gave up 4 bases, with 8 bases separating them. The CDR3 spans 13 residues. Here the CDR3 reads CASSSQRYNEQFF. The DNA of the CDR3 is TGTGCCAGCAGCTCTCAACGGTACAATGAGCAGTTCTTC.

The chain is built from TRBV28 and TRBJ2-7, with D possibly matching TRBD2 (5 bases). The germline V gene has CDR1 MDHEN and CDR2 SYDVKM. The CDR3 consists of 16 residues. The V end was cut by 5 bases, the J end by 1 base, with 18 bases between. CDR3 DNA: TGTGCCAGCAGTCCCGAGGACTGGATTAAGTCCTACGAGCAGTACTTC. Translated, it gives CASSPEDWIKSYEQYF.

The rearrangement joins TRBV28 to TRBJ1-2, with 10 bases aligning to TRBD1. Germline CDR1 reads MDHEN; CDR2 reads SYDVKM. After removal of 3 bases from V and 4 bases from J, the junction contained 5 bases not matched to a gene. CDR3 length: 15 residues. In DNA form, the CDR3 reads TGTGCCAGCAGTTTCCGGGACAGGGGTTTCTATGGCTACACCTTC. Translated, it gives CASSFRDRGFYGYTF.

Turning to this clone: Other DNA sequences within the sample encode an identical CDR3. The chain employs TRBV29-1 and TRBJ2-5, with D possibly being TRBD2 (5 bases). V lost 4 bases and J lost 5, with 11 bases in between. The length of the CDR3 is 12 residues. Germline V lookup: CDR1 SQVTM, CDR2 ANQGSEA. The CDR3 sequence: CSVAGGPETQYF. The CDR3 DNA follows: TGCAGCGTTGCAGGAGGTCCCGAGACCCAGTACTTC.

The V gene is TRBV28, the J gene TRBJ2-7, with D unresolved. CDR3 length equals 12 residues. Germline lookup yields CDR1 MDHEN and CDR2 SYDVKM. V dropped 1 base and J dropped 4 bases, with 5 bases sitting between them. CDR3 bases: TGTGCCAGCAGTTTATTCCAGTACGAGCAGTACTTC. Residues: CASSLFQYEQYF.

This chain connects TRBV29-1 to TRBJ1-1; possible D gene TRBD1, 5 bases. Germline CDR1 reads SQVTM; CDR2 reads ANQGSEA. V was trimmed by 7 bases and J by 1 base, leaving 10 bases between them. The CDR3 has 12 amino acids. CDR3 nucleotide sequence: TGCAGCGCGACCGACAGGAACACTGAAGCTTTCTTT. This sequence encodes CSATDRNTEAFF. Filled out from reference TRBV29-1 and TRBJ1-1, the complete variable domain reads SAVISQKPSRDICQRGTSLTIQCQVDSQVTMMFWYRQQPGQSLTLIATANQGSEATYESGFVIDKFPISRPNLTFSTLTVSNMSPEDSSIYLCSATDRNTEAFFGQGTRLTVV.

The chain is built from TRBV28 and TRBJ2-5; 8 nucleotides match TRBD2. The closer fit of TRBJ2-7 to the DNA end suggests the J call may be wrong. Germline CDR1 MDHEN, CDR2 SYDVKM. CDR3 size: 17 residues. Here the CDR3 DNA reads TGTGCCAGCAGTTCCACCCTGACTAGCGCGAGCTCCTACGAGCAGTACTTC. Its translation is CASSSTLTSASSYEQYF.